This T cell receptor (beta chain) was observed in a study of blood T cells in healthy people across ages. Study findings and constraints: More naive CD4+ cells and higher diversity were found in long-lived than in aged donors. The percentage of naive T cells correlated strongly with TCR beta diversity.

It was with a sample-barcoded 5' primer and a J-beta primer mix that a second PCR of about 6 to 12 cycles was run. TCRdb re-called the 5' RACE reads through MiXCR, storing one row per CDR3 protein. This sample carries around 900,000 distinct CDR3 sequences, more than 25% of them seen once, and the ten largest clones take approximately 15%. As to this clonotype: What it binds is unknown. A single base separates this from a much larger clone, so it may be a read error.

The sequence derives from an elderly woman in good health. Specimen: blood.

CDR3 nucleotides: TGCAGTGCGGCCGGCGGCACCGGGTATGGCTACACCTTC. Its translation: CSAAGGTGYGYTF. The chain joins TRBV20-1 to TRBJ1-2; D ambiguous. The V and J ends lost 6 bases and 5 bases respectively, with 16 bases between them. Germline V lookup: CDR1 DFQATT, CDR2 SNEGSKA (reference sequence). CDR3 length: 13 residues.